Listed here are 26 T cell receptor beta chains from one sample, sequenced in a study of molecular identifiers for immune sequencing clone quantification. TCRdb analysed the PCR reads with MiXCR anew, one entry per CDR3 protein. This table holds hundreds of thousands of distinct CDR3 sequences, approximately 24% found once. The sample consisted of naive CD8+ T cells from blood, with Jurkat cell RNA spiked in. The sample's subset: FACS-sorted CD8+CD4-CCR7+CD45RA+ naive T cells. Every receptor here comes from a human donor in good health. Some libraries in this study had Jurkat cell RNA spiked in.

This clonotype was observed many times. This chain uses TRBV7-8 with TRBJ1-2, with 7 bases aligning to TRBD1. CDR1 is SGHVS, CDR2 FQNEAQ, per germline. This CDR3 region has 16 residues. J was trimmed by 4 bases and V by 3 bases; bases with no gene match: 11. The CDR3 protein is CASSLYGQERSYGYTF. CDR3 nucleotide sequence: TGTGCCAGCAGCTTGTACGGACAGGAAAGGAGCTATGGCTACACCTTC.

Turning to this clonotype: The conserved phenylalanine or tryptophan is not found at the CDR3 terminus, so this likely reflects a read error. V and J are TRBV4-1 and TRBJ2-7, with D possibly being TRBD1 or TRBD2 (5 bases each). This CDR3 comprises 15 residues. With 3 bases removed from V and 3 bases from J, the gap between germline ends came to 15 bases. CDR1 is MGHRA and CDR2 is YSYEKL in the germline V gene. CDR3 region: CASSQTEGERYEQYS. Here the CDR3 DNA reads TGCGCCAGCAGCCAGACGGAAGGGGAGCGCTACGAGCAGTACTCC.

The chain links TRBV20-1 to TRBJ1-5; the match to TRBD1 covers 9 bases. Germline lookup yields CDR1 DFQATT and CDR2 SNEGSKA (reference sequence). CDR3 length: 17 residues. V shed 5 bases and J 2 bases; nucleotides not matched to a gene: 13. The CDR3 bases are TGCAGTGCTCCGACAGGGGGGGACTTTAGGGGCAATCAGCCCCAGCATTTT. It codes for CSAPTGGDFRGNQPQHF.

This clonotype was picked up many times. The genes are TRBV7-9 and TRBJ2-3; maybe TRBD2 (5 bases). The CDR3 loop spans 12 amino acids. V lost 5 bases and J lost 6, with 9 bases in between. From germline, CDR1 is SEHNR and CDR2 FQNEAQ (reference sequence). The CDR3 nucleotides are TGTGCCAGCAGCCATGGCGGGGATACGCAGTATTTT. This gives the protein CASSHGGDTQYF.

Details on this clonotype: A much larger clone differs by one base, so this may be a read error. The rearrangement links TRBV9 to TRBJ1-3, with 7 bases identical to TRBD1. Germline loops: CDR1 SGDLS, CDR2 YYNGEE. The length of the CDR3 is 17 residues. CDR3 bases: TGTGTCAGCAGCGTAGGTTTTGGGGACAGTGGCGGAAACACCATATATTTT. Translated, it gives CVSSVGFGDSGGNTIYF.

This clonotype was recorded at least ten times. This sequence joins TRBV6-2 or TRBV6-3 and TRBJ1-5; D is uncertain. CDR3 size: 15 residues. The V end lost 2 bases, the J end lost 0 bases, and 8 bases lay between the germline ends. CDR1 MNHEY and CDR2 SVGEGT come from the germline V gene. As DNA, the CDR3 is TGTGCCAGCAGTTACGTCAGGAATAGCAATCAGCCCCAGCATTTT. It translates to CASSYVRNSNQPQHF.

This clonotype was seen only a few times. CDR3 sequence: CSVPGLVDNEQFF. Written as DNA, the CDR3 is TGCAGTGTCCCGGGACTAGTTGACAATGAGCAGTTCTTC. The chain links TRBV20-1 to TRBJ2-1, with 8 bases identical to TRBD2. This CDR3 is built from 13 residues. CDR1 and CDR2 (germline): DFQATT, SNEGSKA (reference sequence). V shed 7 bases and J 5 bases; nucleotides not matched to a gene: 7.

This clonotype was counted many times. The chain couples TRBV14 to TRBJ2-2; no definite D call. Germline assignment: CDR1 SGHDN and CDR2 FVKESK. The CDR3 loop spans 14 amino acids. V gave up 2 bases and J gave up 4 bases, with 8 bases separating them. The CDR3 reads CASSQYRGTGELFF. CDR3 nucleotides: TGTGCCAGCAGCCAATACAGAGGCACCGGGGAGCTGTTTTTT.

Ten or more counts support this clonotype. V usage is TRBV7-9 and J usage is TRBJ2-5, with 9 bases identical to TRBD2. Trimming at V came to 3 bases and at J to 5 bases, leaving 10 bases not matched to a gene. CDR3 size: 16 residues. The germline CDR1 and CDR2 sequences are SEHNR and FQNEAQ (reference sequence). The CDR3 spells CASSFGLAGPTETQYF. CDR3 nucleotides: TGTGCCAGCAGCTTCGGGCTAGCGGGGCCTACGGAGACCCAGTACTTC.

This clonotype was seen at least ten times. The CDR3 coding sequence is TGTGCCAGCAGCCAAGTTCGGGACACTTACGCAGATACGCAGTATTTT. Amino acid sequence: CASSQVRDTYADTQYF. This chain uses TRBV3-1 with TRBJ2-3; D is perhaps TRBD1 (6 bases). The CDR3 runs to 16 residues. The germline V and J ends were trimmed by 1 base and 4 bases, with 15 bases remaining between them. Germline loops: CDR1 LGHDT, CDR2 YNNKEL (reference sequence).

This clonotype occurred many times. The CDR3 sequence is CASSSGDQETQYF. In DNA, the CDR3 is TGTGCCAGCAGTTCCGGGGACCAAGAGACCCAGTACTTC. This sequence joins TRBV7-9 and TRBJ2-5, with D possibly TRBD2 on 5 matching bases. The germline CDR1 and CDR2 sequences are SEHNR and FQNEAQ (reference sequence). V lost 6 bases and J lost 0, with 8 bases in between. CDR3 length: 13 residues.

This clonotype occurred a few times. The chain employs TRBV27 and TRBJ2-3; 10 positions agree with TRBD2. V was pared by 4 bases and J by 2 bases, with 9 bases of the junction left unmatched. CDR1 MNHEY and CDR2 SMNVEV come from the germline V gene (reference sequence). The CDR3 has 17 residues. In DNA form, the CDR3 reads TGTGCCAGCAGTTCCCGAAAACTAGCGGGGTACACAGATACGCAGTATTTT. Translation: CASSSRKLAGYTDTQYF.

This clonotype was recorded a few times. The V gene is TRBV27, the J gene TRBJ2-7; TRBD2 matches at 13 bases. Germline V CDR1 and CDR2: MNHEY, SMNVEV (reference sequence). The CDR3 loop spans 14 amino acids. J gave up 5 bases and V 3 bases, and 1 base lay outside the gene matches. CDR3 residues: CASSFGLAGDEQYF. The CDR3 DNA reads as TGTGCCAGCAGTTTCGGACTAGCGGGAGACGAGCAGTACTTC.

As regards this clonotype: One end of the junction fails to match germline, which may point to a read error. This chain links TRBV4-1 with TRBJ2-7; TRBD1 is a possible D gene (6 bases). CDR1 is MGHRA and CDR2 is YSYEKL in the germline V gene. This CDR3 has 19 residues. CDR3 bases: TGCGCCAGCGGCCAAGAAACCCGGGGACACATTCCTATTCGGTACGAGCAGTACTTC. Translated: CASGQETRGHIPIRYEQYF.

The table lists this clonotype with a few counts. At one end, the junction sequence differs from germline, possibly due to a read error. The chain couples TRBV27 to TRBJ1-1; TRBD1 matches 9 bases. Germline V gene data show CDR1 as MNHEY and CDR2 as SMNVEV (reference sequence). The length of the CDR3 is 15 residues. CDR3 sequence: CASSKRTGAHTEALF. For the CDR3, the DNA is TGTGCCAGCAGCAAGAGGACAGGGGCACACACTGAAGCTCTCTTT.

The sample holds many counts of this clonotype. This rearrangement joins TRBV7-6 to TRBJ2-3; no definite D call. Trimming removed 5 bases from V and 0 bases from J, with 15 bases in between. CDR3 length equals 16 residues. CDR1 and CDR2 (germline): SGHVS, FNYEAQ. The CDR3 here is CASSPPFGKSTDTQYF. Here the CDR3 DNA reads TGTGCCAGCAGCCCTCCGTTTGGTAAAAGCACAGATACGCAGTATTTT. Complete variable domain (other parts from reference TRBV7-6 and TRBJ2-3): GAGVSQSPRYKVTKRGQDVALRCDPISGHVSLYWYRQALGQGPEFLTYFNYEAQQDKSGLPNDRFSAERPEGSISTLTIQRTEQRDSAMYRCASSPPFGKSTDTQYFGPGTRLTVL.

This clonotype was counted many times. The rearrangement uses TRBV9 and TRBJ1-5, with TRBD1 identical over 9 bases. CDR3 length: 15 amino acids. The junction had 10 bases not matched to a gene; V was cut back by 5 bases and J by 7 bases. Germline loops: CDR1 SGDLS, CDR2 YYNGEE. The CDR3 nucleotides are TGTGCCAGCAGTTCTGGACAGGGGTTTCGACAGCCCCAGCATTTT. Translation: CASSSGQGFRQPQHF.

A word on this clonotype: Without the conserved terminal phenylalanine or tryptophan, this CDR3 likely stems from a read error. The chain is built from TRBV4-3 and TRBJ2-7, with D possibly called TRBD1 or TRBD2 (5 bases each). The V end was cut by 1 base, the J end by 7 bases, with 14 bases between. CDR3 size: 14 residues. In germline, CDR1 is LGHNA, CDR2 YSLEER. The CDR3 here is CASSQGSGSGEQYL. The CDR3 bases are TGCGCCAGCAGCCAAGGTTCAGGGAGTGGAGAGCAGTACCTC.

This clonotype was recorded once. The chain uses TRBV7-2 and TRBJ1-4, with D possibly being TRBD1 (6 bases). The CDR3 has 16 residues. Germline loops: CDR1 SGHTA, CDR2 FQGNSA. V gave up 3 bases and J gave up 1 base, with 12 bases separating them. The CDR3 sequence is CASSFSGAVTNEKLFF. In DNA form, the CDR3 reads TGTGCCAGCAGCTTTTCAGGGGCTGTAACTAATGAAAAACTGTTTTTT.

Worth noting for this clonotype: A much larger clone is a single base away; this may be a read error. The chain has TRBV6-1 and TRBJ2-1; no definite D call. The CDR3 runs to 15 residues. CDR1 is MNHNS, CDR2 SASEGT, per germline. The germline V and J ends were trimmed by 2 bases and 6 bases, with 14 bases remaining between them. The DNA for the CDR3 is TGTGCCAGCAGTGAACCTCAGTACAACTGCAATGAGCAGTTCTTC. The encoded protein is CASSEPQYNCNEQFF.

A note on this clonotype: A clone one base away is much larger, so this may be a read error. The chain is built from TRBV2 and TRBJ2-5, with 8 bases lining up with TRBD1. The CDR3 covers 14 residues. Germline CDR1 reads SNHLY; CDR2 reads FYNNEI. For the CDR3, the DNA is TGTGCCAGCAGCCCGGGACAGGAAAAAGAGCCCCAGTACTTC. It translates to CASSPGQEKEPQYF. Looking up the rest from reference TRBV2 and TRBJ2-5 gives the full variable domain: EPEVTQTPSHQVTQMGQEVILRCVPISNHLYFYWYRQILGQKVEFLVSFYNNEISEKSEIFDDQFSVERPDGSNFTLKIRSTKLEDSAMYFCASSPGQEKEPQYFGPGTRLLVL.

As concerns this clonotype: A much larger clone lies one base from this, so it may be a read error. The rearrangement uses TRBV24-1 and TRBJ1-1; no clear D gene. The CDR3 runs to 15 residues. The ends were cut back, 6 bases at V and 3 bases at J, with 16 bases in the middle. CDR1 is KGHDR and CDR2 is SFDVKD in the germline V gene. The CDR3 sequence: CATSLETYTDTEAFF. The CDR3, as DNA: TGTGCCACCAGTCTCGAGACTTATACGGACACTGAAGCTTTCTTT.

This clonotype was counted at least ten times. The genes are TRBV6-1 and TRBJ2-2, with unresolved D. Germline V gene data show CDR1 as MNHNS and CDR2 as SASEGT. The CDR3 loop spans 12 amino acids. Trimming pared 7 bases from V and 7 bases from J, leaving 10 bases between. Written as DNA, the CDR3 is TGTGCCAGCATCAGGTGGTTCGGGGAGCTGTTTTTT. This codes for CASIRWFGELFF.

The chain joins TRBV7-9 to TRBJ2-7; no firm D call. Germline CDR1 and CDR2: SEHNR and FQNEAQ (reference sequence). Trimming removed 1 base from V and 3 bases from J, with 10 bases in between. CDR3 length: 14 residues. The CDR3: CASSLGATLYEQYF. CDR3 sequence (DNA): TGTGCCAGCAGCTTAGGGGCGACTCTCTACGAGCAGTACTTC.

As regards this clonotype: With a much larger clone just one base away, this may be a read error. The CDR3 bases are TGTGCCAGCACCCCAATTGGGTCCCGCACAGATACGCAGCATTTT. This gives the protein CASTPIGSRTDTQHF. The gene calls are TRBV28 and TRBJ2-3; D is uncertain. The closer fit of TRBJ1-5 to the DNA end suggests the J call may be wrong. The germline gives CDR1 MDHEN, CDR2 SYDVKM. This CDR3 is 15 amino acids long.

A remark on this clonotype: The conserved phenylalanine or tryptophan normally closing the CDR3 is absent here, so this likely arose from a read error. V usage is TRBV6-6 and J usage is TRBJ2-7; D is undetermined. V was cut by 6 bases and J by 5 bases, with 8 bases left in between. This CDR3 contains 11 residues. Per the germline V gene, CDR1 is MNHNY and CDR2 is SVGAGI (reference sequence). CDR3 loop: CASSSFDEQYI. The CDR3 region has the DNA TGTGCCAGCAGCTCTTTCGACGAGCAGTACATC.